Presented here are 3 T cell receptor beta chains from one specimen sequenced in a study of shared clonotypes between healthy human individuals. Data came from immunoSEQ multiplex PCR; TCRdb stores just in-frame clones and leaves some out. Counted here are millions of clones, 90% to 95% occurring once; the ten biggest clones make up 0.35% to 0.45%. Sample: naive CD4+ T cells from PBMCs. The subset: CD45RA+ positively selected. These receptor sequences come from a man between 18 and 29 years old in good health. Some clones in this sample may be carry-over from other donors' samples.

The chain has TRBV28 and TRBJ1-3; TRBD1 is a possible D gene (5 bases). The CDR3 extends over 15 amino acids. CDR1 MDHEN and CDR2 SYDVKM come from the germline V gene. Trimming took off 5 bases at V and 4 bases at J, with 15 bases between the two ends. The CDR3 loop is CASSPVRGAGNTIYF. CDR3 nucleotides: TGTGCCAGCAGTCCCGTGCGAGGGGCCGGAAACACCATATATTTT. Based on the CDR3 plus reference TRBV28 and TRBJ1-3, the full variable domain is DVKVTQSSRYLVKRTGEKVFLECVQDMDHENMFWYRQDPGLGLRLIYFSYDVKMKEKGDIPEGYSVSREKKERFSLILESASTNQTSMYLCASSPVRGAGNTIYFGEGSWLTVV.

The chain combines TRBV27 with TRBJ1-3; perhaps TRBD1 as D (5 bases). V lost 2 bases and J 1 base, leaving 9 bases between the germline ends. This CDR3 is built from 15 residues. Germline CDR1 and CDR2: MNHEY and SMNVEV (reference sequence). The CDR3: CASSLQGGSGNTIYF. The CDR3 nucleotides read TGTGCCAGCAGTTTACAGGGTGGTTCTGGAAACACCATATATTTT.

The V gene is TRBV5-8, the J gene TRBJ2-3; possibly TRBD1 for D (5 bases). Per germline, CDR1 SGHTS and CDR2 YDEGEE. This CDR3 contains 15 residues. Trimming cost V 2 bases and J 0 bases, with 10 bases left between them. CDR3: CASSFGQGSTDTQYF. DNA of the CDR3: TGTGCCAGCAGCTTTGGTCAGGGTAGCACAGATACGCAGTATTTT.